The 15 T cell receptor beta chains below all came from one sample that was sequenced in a study of CD8+ T cells in alopecia areata. RNA was extracted and reverse transcribed into cDNA as the sequencing template. Sequencing was performed with immunoSEQ multiplex PCR; in TCRdb, only in-frame clones are kept and a portion is missing. The sample contains approximately 210,000 clones, around 66% of which appear only once. Treatment here: oral pan-JAK inhibitor, 5-10 mg twice daily. The sequences come from CD4+ T cells sorted from blood, collected at week 4, from a patient treated with tofacitinib. These receptor sequences come from a human donor with alopecia areata.

This chain connects TRBV29-1 to TRBJ2-1; no definite D call. Germline CDR1 and CDR2: SQVTM and ANQGSEA. V gave up 5 bases and J gave up 0 bases, with 11 bases separating them. There are 14 residues in the CDR3. CDR3 sequence (DNA): TGCAGCGTTAGGTTCCAGAGCTCCTACAATGAGCAGTTCTTC. Residues: CSVRFQSSYNEQFF.

The chain is built from TRBV29-1 and TRBJ2-1, with 11 bases aligning to TRBD2. This CDR3 comprises 15 residues. The germline V gene encodes CDR1 SQVTM and CDR2 ANQGSEA. The V segment lost 6 bases and the J segment 6 bases; nucleotides outside the gene matches: 10. This CDR3 is CSVERLAGGFNEQFF. As DNA, the CDR3 is TGCAGCGTAGAACGGCTAGCGGGGGGTTTCAATGAGCAGTTCTTC.

This sequence joins TRBV6-5 and TRBJ2-5; D might be TRBD1 or TRBD2, each matching 5 bases. This CDR3 contains 14 residues. Germline V gene lookup returns CDR1 MNHEY and CDR2 SVGAGI. V lost 7 bases, J lost 5 bases, and 17 bases lay in between. Written as DNA, the CDR3 is TGTGCCAGCACCTTAAAAGTGGGGGTGGAGACCCAGTACTTC. This encodes CASTLKVGVETQYF.

This clone appeared a single time. The rearrangement links TRBV30 to TRBJ2-1; weak D call: TRBD1 (5 bases). Germline CDR1 and CDR2: GTSNPN and SVGIG (reference sequence). The CDR3 is made up of 10 amino acids. V was pared by 2 bases and J by 10 bases, with 6 bases between. The CDR3 DNA reads TGTGCCTGGAGTTCAGGGGAGCAGTTCTTC. Residues: CAWSSGEQFF.

About this clone: Other nucleotide sequences in the sample specify the same CDR3. The chain combines TRBV29-1 with TRBJ1-1; D remains unclear. The CDR3 totals 12 residues. CDR1 SQVTM and CDR2 ANQGSEA come from the germline V gene. Trimming removed 6 bases at V and 0 bases at J, with 8 bases between. The CDR3 protein is CSVGRMNTEAFF. The CDR3 DNA is TGCAGCGTCGGACGGATGAACACTGAAGCTTTCTTT.

This clone has a handful of counts. V is TRBV7-2 and J is TRBJ1-5, with no clear D. Trimming cost V 4 bases and J 0 bases, with 7 bases left between them. Germline V gives CDR1 SGHTA, CDR2 FQGNSA. The length of the CDR3 is 14 residues. The CDR3, as DNA: TGTGCCAGCAGCTCACAGTATAGCAATCAGCCCCAGCATTTT. This encodes CASSSQYSNQPQHF.

CDR3 nucleotide sequence: TGTGCCAGCAGTTTGAGGAATACTAATGAAAAACTGTTTTTT. It translates to CASSLRNTNEKLFF. The V and J genes are TRBV27 and TRBJ1-4; no reliable D call. CDR3 length: 14 residues. V lost 3 bases to trimming and J lost 2 bases, with 7 bases between them. Germline V CDR1 and CDR2: MNHEY, SMNVEV (reference sequence).

This chain's CDR3 is CASSLQYNEKLFF. The CDR3 nucleotides read TGTGCCAGCAGCTTGCAGTACAATGAAAAACTGTTTTTT. The chain combines TRBV7-2 with TRBJ1-4; D unresolved. Trimming took 3 bases from V and 5 from J, leaving 7 bases between them. CDR3 length: 13 amino acids. The germline gives CDR1 SGHTA, CDR2 FQGNSA.

This clone came up a few times. The chain recombines TRBV4-2 with TRBJ2-5; maybe TRBD2 (5 bases). Germline lookup yields CDR1 LGHNA and CDR2 YNFKEQ. There are 18 residues in the CDR3. Trimming cost V 1 base and J 0 bases, with 18 bases left between them. The CDR3 sequence: CASSQGGMTLSYQETQYF. As DNA, the CDR3 is TGTGCCAGCAGCCAAGGAGGGATGACCCTATCGTACCAAGAGACCCAGTACTTC.

The chain recombines TRBV29-1 with TRBJ2-1; unclear D gene. V was pared by 6 bases and J by 4 bases, with 7 bases between. CDR1 SQVTM and CDR2 ANQGSEA come from the germline V gene. The CDR3 spans 11 residues. CDR3 in amino acids: CSVRLYNEQFF. DNA of the CDR3: TGCAGCGTCCGCCTGTACAATGAGCAGTTCTTC.

This chain connects TRBV4-2 to TRBJ1-4, with TRBD1 as a possible D gene (5 bases). V lost 1 base to trimming and J lost 6 bases, with 12 bases between them. Germline V gene lookup returns CDR1 LGHNA and CDR2 YNFKEQ. The CDR3 sequence is 15 residues long. The CDR3 DNA reads TGTGCCAGCAGCCAAGTTCCAGGGAAGCATGAAAAACTGTTTTTT. Its protein is CASSQVPGKHEKLFF.

This chain links TRBV27 with TRBJ1-2; 9 bases are shared with TRBD1. Germline values: CDR1 MNHEY, CDR2 SMNVEV (reference sequence). Unmatched junction bases numbered 6, after V lost 6 bases and J lost 4 bases. CDR3 length equals 14 residues. In DNA, the CDR3 is TGTGCCAGCAGAACAGGGGGCGGCGGCTATGGCTACACCTTC. Residues: CASRTGGGGYGYTF.

This sequence joins TRBV6-1 and TRBJ2-7; 9 nucleotides line up with TRBD1. V shed 6 bases, J shed 2 bases, and the junction held 2 bases outside the gene matches. Germline assignment: CDR1 MNHNS and CDR2 SASEGT. This CDR3 has 13 amino acids. The CDR3 coding sequence is TGTGCCAGCAGAGGACAGGGGACCTACGAGCAGTACTTC. This codes for CASRGQGTYEQYF.

The chain has TRBV7-9 and TRBJ1-5; D ambiguous. The V gene lost 3 bases and the J gene lost 5 bases, with 5 bases spanning the gap. The CDR3 totals 12 residues. Germline CDR1 is SEHNR and CDR2 is FQNEAQ (reference sequence). In nucleotides, the CDR3 is TGTGCCAGCAGCTTGTTTGATCAGCCCCAGCATTTT. Amino acids: CASSLFDQPQHF.

The V call is TRBV27, the J call TRBJ1-1; tentative D call: TRBD1 (5 bases). Germline V gene lookup returns CDR1 MNHEY and CDR2 SMNVEV (reference sequence). The CDR3 sequence is 15 residues long. Trimming removed 3 bases at V and 4 bases at J, with 15 bases between. The CDR3 is CASSFLSSGSTEAFF. The CDR3 nucleotides are TGTGCCAGCAGTTTCCTTTCTTCAGGGAGCACTGAAGCTTTCTTT.